A selection of T cell receptor beta chains follows, all from one sample in a study of blood T cells in healthy people across ages. TCRdb re-derived calls from the 5' RACE reads in MiXCR, one entry per CDR3 protein. Here the sample spans roughly 1.5 million distinct CDR3 sequences, 35% to 45% being singletons. The sample consisted of blood. The origin of the receptors is a woman between 18 and 30 years old in good health. The CDR3 runs from the conserved cysteine through the conserved F or W. The D gene is left open where the match is weak. Clone size is not always given. Where it is, it says once, few, many or a class for expanded clones.

clone_size | j_call | cdr3_length | v_call | d_call | cdr3_nt | cdr3_aa
. | TRBJ2-1 | 16 | TRBV6-2/TRBV6-3 | . | TGTGCCAGCAGTTACAACAGGGAGAGCTCCTACAATGAGCAGTTCTTC | CASSYNRESSYNEQFF
. | TRBJ2-3 | 14 | TRBV6-6 | . | TGTGCCAGCAGTTCCGTGGTCTTCACAGATACGCAGTATTTT | CASSSVVFTDTQYF
few | TRBJ2-7 | 12 | TRBV29-1 | TRBD2 | TGCAGCGTTGGAGGGAGGGTACAGGAGCAGTACTTC | CSVGGRVQEQYF
few | TRBJ2-3 | 14 | TRBV5-1 | TRBD1 | TGCGCCACCACTCAGGGGGTCATCACAGATACGCAGTATTTT | CATTQGVITDTQYF
. | TRBJ1-2 | 18 | TRBV7-9 | . | TGTGCCAGCAGCGTTCCCTGGTCGCGACCCAACGCAGACTATGGCTACACCTTC | CASSVPWSRPNADYGYTF
. | TRBJ2-1 | 15 | TRBV14 | TRBD2 | TGTGCCAGCAGCCAGGTAGCGGGAGGGCACAATGAGCAGTTCTTC | CASSQVAGGHNEQFF
. | TRBJ1-1 | 15 | TRBV25-1 | TRBD1 | TGTGCCAGCAGTGCCGGGACAGGGAGGAACACTGAAGCTTTCTTT | CASSAGTGRNTEAFF
. | TRBJ2-3 | 12 | TRBV6-1 | . | TGTGCCAGCAGTGAAGCTGACAGGAAGCAGTATTTT | CASSEADRKQYF
. | TRBJ2-1 | 13 | TRBV12-3/TRBV12-4 | . | TGTGCCAGCAAAAGAGACTCGCCCAATGAGCAGTTCTTC | CASKRDSPNEQFF
. | TRBJ2-1 | 16 | TRBV9 | TRBD2 | TGTGCCAGCAGCTCCCGTTCGGGAGGGCCGTTCAATGAGCAGTTCTTC | CASSSRSGGPFNEQFF
. | TRBJ2-7 | 16 | TRBV3-1 | . | TGTGCCAGCAGCCAAGACTACGGCTTCAATACCTACGAGCAGTACTTC | CASSQDYGFNTYEQYF
. | TRBJ2-2 | 12 | TRBV30 | . | TGTGCCGGCGGACAGTCCATCGGGGAGCTGTTTTTT | CAGGQSIGELFF